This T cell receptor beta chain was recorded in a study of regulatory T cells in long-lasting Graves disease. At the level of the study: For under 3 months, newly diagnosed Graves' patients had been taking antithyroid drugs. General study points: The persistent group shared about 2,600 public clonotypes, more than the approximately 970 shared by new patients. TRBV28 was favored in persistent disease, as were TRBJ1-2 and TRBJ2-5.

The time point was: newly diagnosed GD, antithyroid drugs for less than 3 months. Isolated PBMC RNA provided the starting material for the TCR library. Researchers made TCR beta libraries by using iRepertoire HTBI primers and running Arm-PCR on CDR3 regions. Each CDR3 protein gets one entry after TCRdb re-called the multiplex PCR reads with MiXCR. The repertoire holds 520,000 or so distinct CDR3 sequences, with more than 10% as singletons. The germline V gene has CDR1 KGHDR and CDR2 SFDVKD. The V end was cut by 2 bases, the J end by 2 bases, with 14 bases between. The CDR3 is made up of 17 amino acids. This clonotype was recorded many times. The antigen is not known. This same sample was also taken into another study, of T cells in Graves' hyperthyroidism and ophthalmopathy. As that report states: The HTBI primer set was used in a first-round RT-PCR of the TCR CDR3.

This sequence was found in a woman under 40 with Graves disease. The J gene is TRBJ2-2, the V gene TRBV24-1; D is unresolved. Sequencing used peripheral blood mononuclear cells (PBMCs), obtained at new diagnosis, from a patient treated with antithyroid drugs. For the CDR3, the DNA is TGTGCCACCAGTGATTCCTTAACTCCGGTTAACACCGGGGAGCTGTTTTTT. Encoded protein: CATSDSLTPVNTGELFF.